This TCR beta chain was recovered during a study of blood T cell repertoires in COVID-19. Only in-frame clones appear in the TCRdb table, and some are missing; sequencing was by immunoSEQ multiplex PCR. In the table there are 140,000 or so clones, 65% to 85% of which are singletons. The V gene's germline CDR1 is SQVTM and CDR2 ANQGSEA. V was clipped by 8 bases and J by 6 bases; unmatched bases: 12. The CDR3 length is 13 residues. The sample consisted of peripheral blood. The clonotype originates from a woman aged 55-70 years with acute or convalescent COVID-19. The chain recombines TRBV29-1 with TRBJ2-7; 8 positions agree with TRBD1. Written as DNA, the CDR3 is TGCAGCTCTCTGGGGGTAACAGGGGGCGAGCAGTACTTC. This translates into CSSLGVTGGEQYF.